A selection of T cell receptor beta chains follows, all from one sample in a study of T-cell memory formation after mild COVID-19. Using its own MiXCR run on the 5' RACE reads, TCRdb lists one record per CDR3 protein. This sample carries hundreds of thousands of distinct CDR3 sequences, around 22% of them seen once, and the ten largest clones take less than 15%. The sample comprised PBMCs or a T cell subset sorted from them (not recorded which). The receptors stem from an adult woman who had mild COVID-19 (a few samples of this study predate the infection). Cell type and time point are not known. Both conserved end residues are part of each CDR3. D genes are given only for firm matches. For some rows the clone size is stated as once, few or many, or as a class when expanded; others skip it.

abundance: -; v_gene: TRBV5-1; j_gene: TRBJ2-3; d_gene: TRBD1; CDR3nt: TGCGCCAGCAGACTTCCCTCCAGGGGGGATACGCAGTATTTT; CDR3aa: CASRLPSRGDTQYF
abundance: -; v_gene: TRBV29-1; j_gene: TRBJ1-2; d_gene: -; CDR3nt: TGCAGCGTTGAAAGGGCAGGTGGCTACACCTTC; CDR3aa: CSVERAGGYTF
abundance: -; v_gene: TRBV2; j_gene: TRBJ2-1; d_gene: -; CDR3nt: TGTGCCAGCAGTGATACTGTGACTAGCAATGAGCAGTTCTTC; CDR3aa: CASSDTVTSNEQFF
abundance: -; v_gene: TRBV11-2; j_gene: TRBJ2-3; d_gene: -; CDR3nt: TGTGCCAGCAGCTTAGATCTAGCCACAGATACGCAGTATTTT; CDR3aa: CASSLDLATDTQYF
abundance: -; v_gene: TRBV24-1; j_gene: TRBJ2-5; d_gene: TRBD2; CDR3nt: TGTGCCACCAGTCCGGGAGGGCCCCAAGAGACCCAGTACTTC; CDR3aa: CATSPGGPQETQYF
abundance: -; v_gene: TRBV9; j_gene: TRBJ2-1; d_gene: -; CDR3nt: TGTGCCAGCGCCCCCCGGGCCGGGGAACGGCACAATGAGCAGTTCTTC; CDR3aa: CASAPRAGERHNEQFF
abundance: -; v_gene: TRBV21-1; j_gene: TRBJ1-5; d_gene: -; CDR3nt: TGTGCCAGCAGCAAAGAGTGGCCCAACAGACACCGTAGCAATCAGCCCCAGCATTTT; CDR3aa: CASSKEWPNRHRSNQPQHF
abundance: few; v_gene: TRBV5-1; j_gene: TRBJ2-7; d_gene: TRBD2; CDR3nt: TGCGCCAGCAGCCCTGGCGGGGGGGTACCCTACGAGCAGTACTTC; CDR3aa: CASSPGGGVPYEQYF
abundance: -; v_gene: TRBV12-3/TRBV12-4; j_gene: TRBJ2-7; d_gene: TRBD1; CDR3nt: TGTGCCAGCACCCTGACAGGGGGCGGCGACGAGCAGTACTTC; CDR3aa: CASTLTGGGDEQYF
abundance: -; v_gene: TRBV20-1; j_gene: TRBJ2-7; d_gene: -; CDR3nt: TGCAGTGCTACTAAGCAGGGGAAGTACGAGCAGTACTTC; CDR3aa: CSATKQGKYEQYF
abundance: -; v_gene: TRBV30; j_gene: TRBJ2-7; d_gene: -; CDR3nt: TGTGCCTGGAGTCTAGGAGACGAGCAGTACTTC; CDR3aa: CAWSLGDEQYF
abundance: -; v_gene: TRBV11-3; j_gene: TRBJ2-1; d_gene: TRBD2; CDR3nt: TGTGCCAGCAGCCCCTGGACTAGCGCGGCCCTCAATGAGCAGTTCTTC; CDR3aa: CASSPWTSAALNEQFF
abundance: -; v_gene: TRBV11-2; j_gene: TRBJ2-1; d_gene: -; CDR3nt: TGTGCCAGCAGCGTCCCTAGGGTCCCTGAGCAGTTCTTC; CDR3aa: CASSVPRVPEQFF
abundance: -; v_gene: TRBV6-2/TRBV6-3; j_gene: TRBJ2-2; d_gene: -; CDR3nt: TGTGCCAGCATGGGGGGTTCGAGCACCGGGGAGCTGTTTTTT; CDR3aa: CASMGGSSTGELFF
abundance: few; v_gene: TRBV20-1; j_gene: TRBJ2-7; d_gene: -; CDR3nt: TGCAGTGCTAGAGACCTGGCGGGGTTGGAGGGCTTC; CDR3aa: CSARDLAGLEGF
abundance: -; v_gene: TRBV6-2/TRBV6-3; j_gene: TRBJ1-1; d_gene: -; CDR3nt: TGTGCCAGCACCGACTCGTTGACGGGCACTGAAGCTTTCTTT; CDR3aa: CASTDSLTGTEAFF
abundance: -; v_gene: TRBV7-2; j_gene: TRBJ2-5; d_gene: -; CDR3nt: TGTGCCAGCAGGCGACGAGGAGGCAAAGAGACCCAGTACTTC; CDR3aa: CASRRRGGKETQYF
abundance: few; v_gene: TRBV29-1; j_gene: TRBJ2-3; d_gene: TRBD1; CDR3nt: TGCAGCACCCGTGGCCGGAGACAGGGGACCACAGATACGCAGTATTTT; CDR3aa: CSTRGRRQGTTDTQYF
abundance: few; v_gene: TRBV5-1; j_gene: TRBJ2-2; d_gene: -; CDR3nt: TGCGCCAGCAGCTTAAGGGAGACAAGGAACACCGGGGAGCTGTTTTTT; CDR3aa: CASSLRETRNTGELFF
abundance: -; v_gene: TRBV12-3/TRBV12-4; j_gene: TRBJ2-1; d_gene: -; CDR3nt: TGTGCCAGCAGCTTGATGGCTGAGCAGTTCTTC; CDR3aa: CASSLMAEQFF
abundance: -; v_gene: TRBV5-1; j_gene: TRBJ1-1; d_gene: TRBD1; CDR3nt: TGCGCCAGCACCCGTACCGGGACAGGGTGGCAATCAACTGAAGCTTTCTTT; CDR3aa: CASTRTGTGWQSTEAFF
abundance: -; v_gene: TRBV20-1; j_gene: TRBJ1-4; d_gene: -; CDR3nt: TGCAGTGCTGGACGGACGGTTAGAACTAATGAAAAACTGTTTTTT; CDR3aa: CSAGRTVRTNEKLFF
abundance: -; v_gene: TRBV4-2; j_gene: TRBJ2-7; d_gene: TRBD2; CDR3nt: TGTGCCAGCAGCCAAGTCGGGGTAGCGGGAGACGAGCAGTACTTC; CDR3aa: CASSQVGVAGDEQYF
abundance: many; v_gene: TRBV24-1; j_gene: TRBJ2-3; d_gene: TRBD2; CDR3nt: TGTGCCACCAGTGATTTGCCGAGCGGGGGGGGTACAGATACGCAGTATTTT; CDR3aa: CATSDLPSGGGTDTQYF
abundance: -; v_gene: TRBV12-3/TRBV12-4; j_gene: TRBJ2-5; d_gene: TRBD2; CDR3nt: TGTGCCAGCAGTTGGGACCAGGGAACCGGCGGGGGGGACCAAGAGACCCAGTACTTC; CDR3aa: CASSWDQGTGGGDQETQYF
abundance: few; v_gene: TRBV7-9; j_gene: TRBJ2-3; d_gene: -; CDR3nt: TGTGCCAGCAGCTTAGCTGAATGGGGGACCCGCACAGATACGCAGTATTTT; CDR3aa: CASSLAEWGTRTDTQYF
abundance: few; v_gene: TRBV30; j_gene: TRBJ1-1; d_gene: -; CDR3nt: TGTGCCTGGAGGGTAGGGACTGAAGCTTTCTTT; CDR3aa: CAWRVGTEAFF
abundance: -; v_gene: TRBV7-2; j_gene: TRBJ2-1; d_gene: -; CDR3nt: TGTGCCAGCAGCCCAGACCTAGCGCTTACCTACAATGAGCAGTTCTTC; CDR3aa: CASSPDLALTYNEQFF
abundance: -; v_gene: TRBV4-2; j_gene: TRBJ2-7; d_gene: -; CDR3nt: TGTGCCAGCAGCTACCGAGGGCAGAGCTCCTACGAGCAGTACTTC; CDR3aa: CASSYRGQSSYEQYF
abundance: few; v_gene: TRBV20-1; j_gene: TRBJ2-3; d_gene: -; CDR3nt: TGCAGTGCTAGAGATGGGCAACGCACAGATACGCAGTATTTT; CDR3aa: CSARDGQRTDTQYF
abundance: -; v_gene: TRBV19; j_gene: TRBJ1-2; d_gene: -; CDR3nt: TGTGCCAGTAGTATTTTAGCCGGGGGCTATGGCTACACCTTC; CDR3aa: CASSILAGGYGYTF
abundance: -; v_gene: TRBV7-6; j_gene: TRBJ2-5; d_gene: TRBD1; CDR3nt: TGTGCCAGCAGCCACAGGGGGTTACGGGAGACCCAGTACTTC; CDR3aa: CASSHRGLRETQYF
abundance: many; v_gene: TRBV7-3; j_gene: TRBJ2-2; d_gene: -; CDR3nt: TGTGCCAGCAGCTATGTAGGCGGGGAGCTGTTTTTT; CDR3aa: CASSYVGGELFF
abundance: few; v_gene: TRBV30; j_gene: TRBJ2-7; d_gene: TRBD1; CDR3nt: TGTGCCTGGAGCACCGGACAGGGATCCTACGAGCAGTACTTC; CDR3aa: CAWSTGQGSYEQYF